This is a list of T cell receptor beta chains from one sample in a study of blood T cell repertoires in COVID-19. Libraries were prepared by immunoSEQ multiplex PCR; TCRdb keeps only in-frame clonotypes and omits some of them. Of some 70,000 clones listed, 70% to 90% are singletons. Sequenced sample: peripheral blood. The origin of the receptors is a woman aged 55-70 years with acute or convalescent COVID-19. CDR3s include the opening cysteine and the closing phenylalanine or tryptophan. Fields, in order: clone size, J gene, D gene, V gene, CDR3 DNA, CDR3 protein. A D gene is named only where the DNA matches it firmly. Where a row states a size, it is once, few, many or the class of an expanded clone; other rows omit it.

NA | TRBJ2-7 | NA | TRBV12-3/TRBV12-4 | TGTGCCAGCAGTGTTCTTTACGAGCAGTACTTC | CASSVLYEQYF
NA | TRBJ1-6 | NA | TRBV27 | TGTGCCAGCAGTTTAAGGTGGGGGGGGAATTCACCCCTCCACTTT | CASSLRWGGNSPLHF
NA | TRBJ2-3 | TRBD2 | TRBV28 | TGTGCCAGCAGGAAGGCTATAGCGGGGGGGAGTGATACGCAGTATTTT | CASRKAIAGGSDTQYF
NA | TRBJ2-7 | TRBD1 | TRBV6-5 | TGTGCCAGCGGGGGACAGGGGGCCAGCTACGAGCAGTACTTC | CASGGQGASYEQYF
NA | TRBJ2-3 | NA | TRBV3-1/TRBV3-2 | TGTGCCAGCAGCCCCTCCGGGATAAGCACAGATACGCAGTATTTT | CASSPSGISTDTQYF
NA | TRBJ1-4 | NA | TRBV5-6 | TGTGCCAGCAGCTCGGACCCGGGGGGCCGGGGTGAAAAACTGTTTTTT | CASSSDPGGRGEKLFF
few | TRBJ2-1 | TRBD2 | TRBV2 | TGTGCCAGCAGCACCAGGACTAGGCCCTACAATGAGCAGTTCTTC | CASSTRTRPYNEQFF
NA | TRBJ2-1 | NA | TRBV7-9 | TGTGCCAGCAGCAACCACCAGAGGTTAACCTACAATGAGCAGTTCTTC | CASSNHQRLTYNEQFF
few | TRBJ2-2 | NA | TRBV5-1 | TGCGCCAGCGGTCGCGGGGAAGTTCCTAGCGGGGAGCTGTTTTTT | CASGRGEVPSGELFF
few | TRBJ2-7 | TRBD2 | TRBV5-4 | TGTGCCAGCAGTCTCCGGGGTCTAGCGGGATCCGAGCAGTACTTC | CASSLRGLAGSEQYF
NA | TRBJ1-2 | TRBD1 | TRBV6-5 | TGTGCCAGCAGATACACGGGACAGGGAGAAAGCTACACCTTC | CASRYTGQGESYTF
NA | TRBJ1-6 | NA | TRBV28 | TGTGCCAGCAATCGGTTACAGGCAAATTCACCCCTCCACTTT | CASNRLQANSPLHF
NA | TRBJ1-1 | TRBD1 | TRBV28 | TGTGCCAGCAGTTTAACAGGGGTCTTTACCACTGAAGCTTTCTTT | CASSLTGVFTTEAFF
NA | TRBJ1-2 | TRBD1 | TRBV7-2 | TGTGCCAGCAGCGTACCAGGGGGCCAAGGCTACACCTTC | CASSVPGGQGYTF
NA | TRBJ2-7 | TRBD1 | TRBV19 | TGTGCCAGTAGCGATGCCGGGACAGGAGACTACGAGCAGTACTTC | CASSDAGTGDYEQYF
NA | TRBJ2-3 | NA | TRBV5-6 | TGTGCCAGCAGCTTGGATTGGCAGTCCACTATCTCTTCCACAGATACGCAGTATTTT | CASSLDWQSTISSTDTQYF
NA | TRBJ2-3 | TRBD2 | TRBV18 | TGTGCCAGCTCACCACGACTAGCGGGGTCCACAGATACGCAGTATTTT | CASSPRLAGSTDTQYF
NA | TRBJ1-2 | TRBD1 | TRBV23-1 | TGCGCCAGCAGTCGACGGACAGGGGGTACCAACTATGGCTACACCTTC | CASSRRTGGTNYGYTF
NA | TRBJ1-6 | NA | TRBV2 | TGTGCCAGCAGGGTCGGTAATTCACCCCTCCACTTT | CASRVGNSPLHF
NA | TRBJ2-5 | NA | TRBV29-1 | TGCAGCGTTGACAGGTACCAAGAGACCCAGTACTTC | CSVDRYQETQYF
NA | TRBJ2-5 | NA | TRBV19 | TGTGCCAGTAGCATCGGCGGGTACCAAGAGACCCAGTACTTC | CASSIGGYQETQYF
NA | TRBJ1-5 | TRBD1 | TRBV2 | TGTGCCACCAAGGGACAGAACAATCAGCCCCAGCATTTT | CATKGQNNQPQHF
NA | TRBJ1-2 | NA | TRBV28 | TGTGCCAGCACCTCCGGACAGCGCATCCATGGCTACACCTTC | CASTSGQRIHGYTF
NA | TRBJ2-5 | NA | TRBV27 | TGTGCCAGCAGCAACGGGGAGACCCAGTACTTC | CASSNGETQYF
NA | TRBJ1-1 | TRBD1 | TRBV7-2 | TGTGCCAGCAGCTACCCAGGGGGCACTGAAGCTTTCTTT | CASSYPGGTEAFF
NA | TRBJ2-7 | TRBD1 | TRBV6-2/TRBV6-3 | TGTGCCAGCAGTCACCAGACAGGGCTCTTCGCCTACGAGCAGTACTTC | CASSHQTGLFAYEQYF
NA | TRBJ1-2 | NA | TRBV24-1 | TGTGCCACCAGTGATCAGACGACCTCCGGGGTTTGGGGCTACACCTTC | CATSDQTTSGVWGYTF
NA | TRBJ1-2 | TRBD1 | TRBV6-6 | TGTGCCAGCATTAGCTCGGACAGGACCGCTAACTATGGCTACACCTTC | CASISSDRTANYGYTF
NA | TRBJ2-7 | TRBD1 | TRBV7-6 | TGTGCCAGCAGCTTAAATTCCGGGACAGGGGCTTACGAGCAGTACTTC | CASSLNSGTGAYEQYF
few | TRBJ2-1 | TRBD2 | TRBV12-5 | TGTGCTAGTGGTTTGGTAAGCGCTAGCGGGGACTACAATGAGCAGTTCTTC | CASGLVSASGDYNEQFF
NA | TRBJ1-2 | NA | TRBV28 | TGTGCCAGCAGTCCGGACAGACTTGGCTACACCTTC | CASSPDRLGYTF
NA | TRBJ1-3 | NA | TRBV2 | TGTGCCAGCAGTGAGCAGGGCTCTGGAAACACCATATATTTT | CASSEQGSGNTIYF
NA | TRBJ2-6 | TRBD1 | TRBV27 | TGTGCCACCCGAGCAACAGGGGCCTCTGGGGCCAACGTCCTGACTTTC | CATRATGASGANVLTF
NA | TRBJ1-2 | TRBD1 | TRBV6-5 | TGTGCCAGCAGTAGGACAGGGGCTAACTATGGCTACACCTTC | CASSRTGANYGYTF
once | TRBJ2-1 | TRBD2 | TRBV7-3 | TGTGCCAGCAGCGACGGACTAGCGGGTGAGCAGTTCTTC | CASSDGLAGEQFF
few | TRBJ2-7 | TRBD2 | TRBV2 | TGTGCCAGCAGCCGATCTAGCGGGAGTCGCTACGAGCAGTACTTC | CASSRSSGSRYEQYF
NA | TRBJ1-5 | NA | TRBV19 | TGTGCCAGTAGTATAGTTTGGGGCAATAGCAATCAGCCCCAGCATTTT | CASSIVWGNSNQPQHF
NA | TRBJ1-2 | NA | TRBV11-2 | TGTGCCAGCAGCACTAGACACAGTAACTATGGCTACACCTTC | CASSTRHSNYGYTF
NA | TRBJ2-1 | TRBD1 | TRBV11-3 | TGTGCCAGCAGCTTAGATCGCGGGACAGGGCAGTTCTTC | CASSLDRGTGQFF
NA | TRBJ1-6 | NA | TRBV7-9 | TGTGCCAGCAGCTTCCCAAGCGTGAATTCACCCCTCCACTTT | CASSFPSVNSPLHF
NA | TRBJ1-1 | NA | TRBV19 | TGTGCCAGTAGTATTCAGGGAGGAGTGGTTGGCACTGAAGCTTTCTTT | CASSIQGGVVGTEAFF
NA | TRBJ2-1 | TRBD1 | TRBV19 | TGTGCCAGTAGTAGAGGGACAGCCGGGAAGGATGAGCAGTTCTTC | CASSRGTAGKDEQFF
NA | TRBJ1-2 | NA | TRBV2 | TGTGCCAGCAGTGAACCCCCAGGATTAAACTATGGCTACACCTTC | CASSEPPGLNYGYTF
NA | TRBJ1-6 | NA | TRBV7-8 | TGTGCCAGCAGCTTAGAGTACCGGGGAGGTTATTCACCCCTCCACTTT | CASSLEYRGGYSPLHF
NA | TRBJ1-2 | TRBD1 | TRBV9 | TGTGCCAGCAGCGTTAGCCCATCCGGGACAGGGGGCGCTTTACGTGGCTACACCTTC | CASSVSPSGTGGALRGYTF
NA | TRBJ2-3 | TRBD2 | TRBV11-2 | TGTGCCAGCAGCTCCGGGACTAGCGGCACAGATACGCAGTATTTT | CASSSGTSGTDTQYF
NA | TRBJ1-5 | NA | TRBV19 | TGTGCCAGTAGTAAGGACAGCGGTCAGCCCCAGCATTTT | CASSKDSGQPQHF
NA | TRBJ1-2 | TRBD1 | TRBV5-1 | TGCGCCAGCAGGGAAATACAGGGGGCTCATGGCTACACCTTC | CASREIQGAHGYTF
NA | TRBJ1-1 | TRBD1 | TRBV27 | TGTGCCAGCAGTAAGACACAGGGGTGGAACACTGAAGCTTTCTTT | CASSKTQGWNTEAFF
NA | TRBJ2-3 | NA | TRBV5-1 | TGCGCCAGCAGCTTCTCTAGCGCCTTCACAGATACGCAGTATTTT | CASSFSSAFTDTQYF
once | TRBJ2-5 | NA | TRBV6-5 | TGTGCCAGCAGCTTCGGGACTGGGGAGACCCAGTACTTC | CASSFGTGETQYF
NA | TRBJ1-1 | NA | TRBV6-5 | TGTGCCAGCAGAGGAGATAGGCGGAACACTGAAGCTTTCTTT | CASRGDRRNTEAFF
NA | TRBJ1-2 | NA | TRBV9 | TGTGCCAGCACCGCGCCCGCCGGGAGCTACACCTTC | CASTAPAGSYTF